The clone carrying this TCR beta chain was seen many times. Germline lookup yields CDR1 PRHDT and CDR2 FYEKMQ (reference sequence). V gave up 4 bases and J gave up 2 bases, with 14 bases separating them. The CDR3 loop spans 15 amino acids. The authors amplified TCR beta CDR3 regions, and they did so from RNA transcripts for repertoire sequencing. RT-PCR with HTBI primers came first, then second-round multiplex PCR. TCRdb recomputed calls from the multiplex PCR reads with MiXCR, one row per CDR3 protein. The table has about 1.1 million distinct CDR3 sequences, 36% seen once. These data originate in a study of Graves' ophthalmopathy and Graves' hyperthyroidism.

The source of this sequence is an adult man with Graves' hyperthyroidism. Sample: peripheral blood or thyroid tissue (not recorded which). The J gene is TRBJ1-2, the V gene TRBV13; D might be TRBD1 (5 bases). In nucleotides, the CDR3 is TGTGCCAGCAGCTCACGCAGGGAGTCGAACTATGGCTACACCTTC. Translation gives CASSSRRESNYGYTF. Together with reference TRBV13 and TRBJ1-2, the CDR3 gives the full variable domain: AAGVIQSPRHLIKEKRETATLKCYPIPRHDTVYWYQQGPGQDPQFLISFYEKMQSDKGSIPDRFSAQQFSDYHSELNMSSLELGDSALYFCASSSRRESNYGYTFGSGTRLTVV.